Sequencing of this TCR beta chain was carried out in a study of chemoradiotherapy in HPV16-positive cancers. Trimming removed 0 bases at V and 0 bases at J, with 6 bases between. The germline gives CDR1 SGHRS, CDR2 YFSETQ. The CDR3 totals 14 residues. As for this clone: No antigen is known for it.

Repeated repertoire sampling spanned the course of chemoradiotherapy. Notes on the study in general: HPV-specific T cells were functionally defined from only a couple of HPV16-positive patients. Candidate HPV-specific clones and E7-related TCR motifs grew in tumor during treatment.

This table comes from immunoSEQ multiplex PCR, and its TCRdb copy is limited to in-frame clones, with some not included. The sample contains some 4,800 clones, 85% to 90% of which appear only once. J is TRBJ1-1 and V is TRBV5-1; D ambiguous. The sample was acquired from a patient who underwent chemoradiotherapy. This clonotype was obtained from a human donor with HPV-associated anogenital cancer. CDR3 protein: CASSLGEMNTEAFF. DNA of the CDR3: TGCGCCAGCAGCTTGGGGGAAATGAACACTGAAGCTTTCTTT.